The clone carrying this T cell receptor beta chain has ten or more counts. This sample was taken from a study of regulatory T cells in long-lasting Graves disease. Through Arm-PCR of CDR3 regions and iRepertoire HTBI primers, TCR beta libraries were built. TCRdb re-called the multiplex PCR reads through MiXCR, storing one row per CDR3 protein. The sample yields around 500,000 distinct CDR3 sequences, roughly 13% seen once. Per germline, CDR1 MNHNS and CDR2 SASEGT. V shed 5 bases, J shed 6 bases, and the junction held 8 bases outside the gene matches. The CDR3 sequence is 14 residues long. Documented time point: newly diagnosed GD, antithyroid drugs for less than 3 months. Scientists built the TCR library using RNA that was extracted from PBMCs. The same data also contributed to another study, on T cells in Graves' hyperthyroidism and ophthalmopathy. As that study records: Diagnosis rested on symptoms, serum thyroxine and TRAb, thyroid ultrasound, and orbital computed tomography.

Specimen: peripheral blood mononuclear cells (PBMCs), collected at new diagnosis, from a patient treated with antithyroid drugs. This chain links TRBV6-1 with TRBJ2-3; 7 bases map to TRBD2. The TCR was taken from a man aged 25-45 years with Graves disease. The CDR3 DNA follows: TGTGCCAGCAGTATCCGGGACGGGGGGGATACGCAGTATTTT. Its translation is CASSIRDGGDTQYF.